The clone carrying this T cell receptor beta chain was seen a few times. Its target is not known. The data derive from a study of OX40 agonist ivuxolimab in advanced cancers. Points from the study as a whole: More expanded clones were found, on average, in CD8+ than in CD4+ T cells. CD4+ and CD8+ blood T cells expanded clonally by week 6 at 0.1 to 3.0 mg/kg.

Profiled with immunoSEQ multiplex PCR; TCRdb holds only in-frame clones, not every one. The table has 55,000 to 65,000 clones, around four fifths seen once. Excluded were patients having autoimmune disease history or systemic immunosuppression. Drawing of blood for sampling happened at baseline, at cycle 4 day 1, and at cycle 7 day 1. CDR1 SGHTA and CDR2 FQGNSA come from the germline V gene. The CDR3 length is 14 residues. The V end lost 2 bases, the J end lost 0 bases, and 7 bases lay between the germline ends. The source material was CD4+ or CD8+ T cells sorted from blood, sampled in a trial of the OX40 agonist ivuxolimab. The J gene is TRBJ1-2, the V gene TRBV7-2; D gene unclear. The sequence was collected from an adult with an advanced solid tumor such as melanoma, head and neck, liver or kidney cancer. This CDR3 reads CASSLSSANYGYTF. DNA for the CDR3: TGTGCCAGCAGCTTATCCTCAGCTAACTATGGCTACACCTTC. The variable domain in full, with the rest retrieved from reference TRBV7-2 and TRBJ1-2, is GAGVSQSPSNKVTEKGKDVELRCDPISGHTALYWYRQSLGQGLEFLIYFQGNSAPDKSGLPSDRFSAERTGGSVSTLTIQRTQQEDSAVYLCASSLSSANYGYTFGSGTRLTVV.